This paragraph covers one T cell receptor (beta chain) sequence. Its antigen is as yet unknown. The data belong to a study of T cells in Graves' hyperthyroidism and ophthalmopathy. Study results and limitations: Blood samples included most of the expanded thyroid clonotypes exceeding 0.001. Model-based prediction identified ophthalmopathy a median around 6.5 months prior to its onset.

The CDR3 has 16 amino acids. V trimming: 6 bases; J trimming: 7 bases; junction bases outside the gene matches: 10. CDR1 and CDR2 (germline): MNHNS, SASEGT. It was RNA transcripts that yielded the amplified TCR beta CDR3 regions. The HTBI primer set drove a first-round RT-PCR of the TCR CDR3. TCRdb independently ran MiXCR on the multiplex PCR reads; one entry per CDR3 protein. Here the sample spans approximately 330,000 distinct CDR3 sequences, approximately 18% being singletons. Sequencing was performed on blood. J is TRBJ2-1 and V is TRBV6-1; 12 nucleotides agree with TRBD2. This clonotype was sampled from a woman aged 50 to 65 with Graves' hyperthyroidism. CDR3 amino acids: CASRPGLAGLRNEQFF. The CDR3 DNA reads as TGTGCCAGCAGACCAGGACTAGCGGGACTGAGAAATGAGCAGTTCTTC.